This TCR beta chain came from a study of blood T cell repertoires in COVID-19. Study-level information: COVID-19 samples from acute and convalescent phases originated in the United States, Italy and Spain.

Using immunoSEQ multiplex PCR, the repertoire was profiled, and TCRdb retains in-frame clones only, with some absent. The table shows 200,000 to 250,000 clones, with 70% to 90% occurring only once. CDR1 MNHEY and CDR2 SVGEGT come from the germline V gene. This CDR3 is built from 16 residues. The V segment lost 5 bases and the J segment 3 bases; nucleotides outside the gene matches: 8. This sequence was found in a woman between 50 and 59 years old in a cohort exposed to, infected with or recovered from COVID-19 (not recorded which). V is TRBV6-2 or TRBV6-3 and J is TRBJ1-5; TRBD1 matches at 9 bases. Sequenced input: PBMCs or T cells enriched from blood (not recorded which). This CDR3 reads CASSRGTGLDNQPQHF. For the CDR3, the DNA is TGTGCCAGCAGTCGAGGGACAGGGCTAGACAATCAGCCCCAGCATTTT.